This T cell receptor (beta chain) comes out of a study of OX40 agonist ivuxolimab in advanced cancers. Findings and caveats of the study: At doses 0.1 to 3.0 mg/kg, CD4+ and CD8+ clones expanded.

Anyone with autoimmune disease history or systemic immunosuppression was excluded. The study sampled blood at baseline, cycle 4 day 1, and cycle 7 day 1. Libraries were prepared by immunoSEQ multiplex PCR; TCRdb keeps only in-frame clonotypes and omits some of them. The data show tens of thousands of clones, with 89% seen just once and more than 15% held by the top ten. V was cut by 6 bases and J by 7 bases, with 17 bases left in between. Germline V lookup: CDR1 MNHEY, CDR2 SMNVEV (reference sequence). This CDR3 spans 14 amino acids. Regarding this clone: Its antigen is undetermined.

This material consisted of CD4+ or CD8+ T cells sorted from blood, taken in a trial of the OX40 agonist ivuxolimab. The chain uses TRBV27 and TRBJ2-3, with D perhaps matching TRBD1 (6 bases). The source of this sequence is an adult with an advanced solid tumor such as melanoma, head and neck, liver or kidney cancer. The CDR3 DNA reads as TGTGCCAGCAGGAGTGGAGACAGGACCTATACGCAGTATTTT. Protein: CASRSGDRTYTQYF.